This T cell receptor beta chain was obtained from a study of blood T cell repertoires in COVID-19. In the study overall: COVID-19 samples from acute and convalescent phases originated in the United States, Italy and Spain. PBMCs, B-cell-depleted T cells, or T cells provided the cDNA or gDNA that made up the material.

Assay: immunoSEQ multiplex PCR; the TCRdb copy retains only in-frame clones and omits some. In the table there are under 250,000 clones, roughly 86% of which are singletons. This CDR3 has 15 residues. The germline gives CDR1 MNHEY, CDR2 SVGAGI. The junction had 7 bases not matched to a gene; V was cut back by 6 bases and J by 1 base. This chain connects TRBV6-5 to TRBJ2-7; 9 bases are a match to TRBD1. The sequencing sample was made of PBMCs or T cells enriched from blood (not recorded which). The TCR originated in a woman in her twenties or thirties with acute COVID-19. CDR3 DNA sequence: TGTGCCAGCAGACCACCGGGACAGGGTTCCTACGAGCAGTACTTC. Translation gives CASRPPGQGSYEQYF.